This TCR beta chain was identified during a study of blood T cell repertoires in COVID-19. Study-wide context: The samples span acute and convalescent COVID-19 from the United States, Italy and Spain.

The cohort comprised adults aged roughly 18 to 95 years residing in under 25 US areas. Self-reported history from a screening survey and questionnaire set each donor's cohort. Trimming stripped 0 bases from V and 4 bases from J, with 15 bases between. Per germline, CDR1 LGHDT and CDR2 YNNKEL (reference sequence). CDR3 length: 16 residues. Authors' data handling: For nucleated cells, counts were estimated from reference gene primer amplification. Measured with immunoSEQ multiplex PCR; TCRdb has only the in-frame clones, and not every one. D and trimming come from the DNA, and the V and J calls and clone size come from that table. The data show about 260,000 clones, with 70% to 90% seen just once and roughly 1.2% held by the top ten.

The receptor was derived from a woman aged 35 to 49 with acute COVID-19. V usage is TRBV3-1 (or the pseudogene TRBV3-2) and J usage is TRBJ1-2; D remains ambiguous. The sample consisted of PBMCs or T cells enriched from blood (not recorded which). The CDR3 is CASSQDSSVGGYGYTF. In DNA form, the CDR3 reads TGTGCCAGCAGCCAAGATTCATCAGTTGGCGGCTATGGCTACACCTTC.